Each of the 17 T cell receptor beta chains below was sequenced from the same sample in a study of CD8 T cells in ankylosing spondylitis. Study outcomes and limitations: Seemingly distinctive of ankylosing spondylitis blood was a TCR beta motif formed by eight highly homologous variants.

These TCRs' antigens remain unknown. Via MiXCR, TCRdb re-called the 5' RACE reads, giving one row per CDR3 protein. Found here are about 210,000 distinct CDR3 sequences, 7% to 8% of them singletons; the top ten hold over 12%. Sample: blood, either unsorted or a sorted T cell fraction (not recorded which). All receptors derive from a male donor with ankylosing spondylitis.

This clonotype was observed many times. The chain joins TRBV9 to TRBJ1-3; the match to TRBD1 covers 7 bases. V trimming: 4 bases; J trimming: 5 bases; junction bases outside the gene matches: 15. Germline-derived CDR1 and CDR2 are SGDLS and YYNGEE. This CDR3 comprises 17 residues. The DNA of the CDR3 is TGTGCCAGCAGCCTCCGACCCCAGGGGGGGAGCCGAAACACCATATATTTT. It codes for CASSLRPQGGSRNTIYF. Supplemented by reference TRBV9 and TRBJ1-3, the full variable domain reads DSGVTQTPKHLITATGQRVTLRCSPRSGDLSVYWYQQSLDQGLQFLIQYYNGEERAKGNILERFSAQQFPDLHSELNLSSLELGDSALYFCASSLRPQGGSRNTIYFGEGSWLTVV.

This clonotype occurred a few times. The J gene is TRBJ2-7, the V gene TRBV28; perhaps TRBD2 as D (6 bases). This CDR3 has 15 amino acids. Deletions cut 5 bases from V and 2 bases from J, with 16 bases between. Looked up from germline, CDR1 is MDHEN and CDR2 is SYDVKM. The CDR3 DNA reads TGTGCCAGCAGTCTGCCGGGTGCTAGCGCCTACGAGCAGTACTTC. Its translation: CASSLPGASAYEQYF.

This clonotype was seen a handful of times. Here the CDR3 reads CASSGVGTSGGAAYNEQFF. The CDR3 nucleotides read TGTGCCAGCAGCGGGGTGGGGACTAGCGGGGGGGCGGCCTACAATGAGCAGTTCTTC. The rearrangement uses TRBV9 and TRBJ2-1; 16 nucleotides match TRBD2. V shed 3 bases, J shed 2 bases, and the junction held 8 bases outside the gene matches. The CDR3 loop spans 19 amino acids. The germline V gene has CDR1 SGDLS and CDR2 YYNGEE.

This clonotype has at least ten counts. This rearrangement joins TRBV6-2 or TRBV6-3 to TRBJ2-7, with TRBD2 as a possible D gene (6 bases). CDR3 length: 17 residues. The germline gives CDR1 MNHEY, CDR2 SVGEGT. V was trimmed by 0 bases and J by 0 bases, leaving 15 bases between them. This chain's CDR3 is CASSYSVGGSGSYEQYF. The CDR3 region has the DNA TGTGCCAGCAGTTACTCGGTGGGAGGTTCCGGCTCCTACGAGCAGTACTTC.

The chain recombines TRBV2 with TRBJ1-3; no definite D call. CDR1 SNHLY and CDR2 FYNNEI come from the germline V gene. The CDR3 runs 13 residues. Trimming took off 7 bases at V and 8 bases at J, with 15 bases between the two ends. The CDR3 DNA reads as TGTGCCAGCAACTGGGATTACCGGGACACCATATATTTT. The encoded protein is CASNWDYRDTIYF.

In its sample, this clonotype was seen many times. J is TRBJ1-5 and V is TRBV27; 8 nucleotides agree with TRBD1. V was clipped by 5 bases and J by 3 bases; unmatched bases: 6. The CDR3 is 15 amino acids. CDR1 is MNHEY and CDR2 is SMNVEV in the germline V gene (reference sequence). The CDR3 loop reads CASSPRTGLNQPQHF. The CDR3, as DNA: TGTGCCAGCAGTCCGCGGACAGGGCTCAATCAGCCCCAGCATTTT.

This clonotype was found many times. The gene calls are TRBV5-1 and TRBJ2-1; no reliable D call. CDR1 is SGHRS and CDR2 is YFSETQ in the germline V gene. V was trimmed by 4 bases and J by 6 bases, leaving 14 bases between them. This CDR3 spans 14 amino acids. The DNA of the CDR3 is TGCGCCAGCAGCCCGTTCGGACGGAGCAATGAGCAGTTCTTC. Translating it yields CASSPFGRSNEQFF.

This clonotype appeared many times. V is TRBV6-1 and J is TRBJ1-1; D is perhaps TRBD1 (5 bases). Germline V gene sequence: CDR1 MNHNS, CDR2 SASEGT. V gave up 7 bases and J gave up 1 base, with 16 bases separating them. This CDR3 comprises 15 residues. For the CDR3, the DNA is TGTGCCAGCACCTTAACCGGGACGGCGAACACTGAAGCTTTCTTT. Its protein product is CASTLTGTANTEAFF.

Ten or more counts support this clonotype. The chain links TRBV9 to TRBJ2-1; perhaps TRBD2 as D (5 bases). V dropped 4 bases and J dropped 0 bases, with 11 bases sitting between them. The CDR3 is made up of 15 amino acids. Germline CDR1 SGDLS, CDR2 YYNGEE. The DNA of the CDR3 is TGTGCCAGCAGCCACGGAGGAACCTCCTACAATGAGCAGTTCTTC. Encoded protein: CASSHGGTSYNEQFF.

This clonotype was counted at least ten times. V is TRBV7-2 and J is TRBJ2-2; 11 bases agree with TRBD2. V gave up 3 bases and J gave up 4 bases; unmatched junction bases: 4. This CDR3 region has 16 residues. The germline gives CDR1 SGHTA, CDR2 FQGNSA. Here the CDR3 DNA reads TGTGCCAGCAGCTTGGTAGCGGGGGGGATCACCGGGGAGCTGTTTTTT. Its protein is CASSLVAGGITGELFF.

This clonotype was seen repeatedly, ten times or more. V gene TRBV14 combines with J gene TRBJ2-7; no definite D call. V lost 3 bases and J lost 2, with 11 bases in between. The germline V gene encodes CDR1 SGHDN and CDR2 FVKESK. CDR3 size: 14 residues. CDR3 region: CASSHRLPPYEQYF. As DNA, the CDR3 is TGTGCCAGCAGCCATCGGTTACCCCCCTACGAGCAGTACTTC.

This clonotype was observed many times. The chain recombines TRBV9 with TRBJ2-5, with 7 bases that match TRBD1. The CDR3 covers 16 residues. The junction had 9 bases not matched to a gene; V was cut back by 3 bases and J by 1 base. In germline, CDR1 is SGDLS, CDR2 YYNGEE. The CDR3 DNA reads TGTGCCAGCAGCGCGGACCCCGGGACAGTCCAAGAGACCCAGTACTTC. It encodes CASSADPGTVQETQYF. The complete variable domain, with remaining parts taken from reference TRBV9 and TRBJ2-5, reads DSGVTQTPKHLITATGQRVTLRCSPRSGDLSVYWYQQSLDQGLQFLIQYYNGEERAKGNILERFSAQQFPDLHSELNLSSLELGDSALYFCASSADPGTVQETQYFGPGTRLLVL.

This clonotype was recorded many times. The chain uses TRBV29-1 and TRBJ2-1; 9 bases fit TRBD2. This CDR3 region has 16 residues. In germline, CDR1 is SQVTM, CDR2 ANQGSEA. With 3 bases clipped from V and 4 bases from J, the junction kept 10 bases outside the gene matches. The CDR3 here is CSVEGGRSGGYNEQFF. CDR3 nucleotides: TGCAGCGTTGAGGGTGGTCGTAGCGGGGGATACAATGAGCAGTTCTTC.

The chain links TRBV19 to TRBJ2-1, with D possibly matching TRBD2 (7 bases). Germline V gene sequence: CDR1 LNHDA, CDR2 SQIVND (reference sequence). There are 17 residues in the CDR3. V shed 6 bases and J shed 0 bases, with 18 bases lying between them. Written as DNA, the CDR3 is TGTGCCAGTAGAGGGGGAGGGGGGAGCAACTCCTACAATGAGCAGTTCTTC. Translated, it gives CASRGGGGSNSYNEQFF.

This clonotype was detected once. This may be a read error, as it is one base from a much larger clone. The chain couples TRBV7-9 to TRBJ2-7; D gene unclear. This CDR3 comprises 12 residues. Germline V lookup: CDR1 SEHNR, CDR2 FQNEAQ (reference sequence). CDR3 nucleotide sequence: TGTGACAGCAGCCTCGACCGCTACGAGCAGTACTTC. Translated: CDSSLDRYEQYF.

The chain employs TRBV4-3 and TRBJ1-2; D possibly corresponds to TRBD1 (6 bases). Germline CDR1 is LGHNA and CDR2 is YSLEER. The V end was cut by 4 bases, the J end by 4 bases, with 16 bases between. This CDR3 comprises 15 residues. In nucleotides, the CDR3 is TGCGCCAGCAGCCGTGGGCGACAGGTCCCCTATGGCTACACCTTC. This sequence encodes CASSRGRQVPYGYTF.

This clonotype was found many times. V is TRBV28 and J is TRBJ2-3; possibly TRBD2 for D (5 bases). The CDR3 is 14 residues long. Germline V gives CDR1 MDHEN, CDR2 SYDVKM. The ends were cut back, 3 bases at V and 1 base at J, with 8 bases in the middle. Written as DNA, the CDR3 is TGTGCCAGCAGTTTCGGGGAGCGCACAGATACGCAGTATTTT. Amino acid sequence: CASSFGERTDTQYF.